This is a list of T cell receptor beta chains from one sample in a study of cytomegalovirus exposure and HLA in healthy donors. Clones were sequenced by immunoSEQ multiplex PCR, and TCRdb holds only the in-frame ones, with some missing. The table lists about 150,000 clones, around three quarters of them singletons. The sample consisted of PBMCs. The receptors were sampled from a woman in her 40s in good health and CMV-seronegative. The conserved cysteine and the conserved F or W are not part of the CDR3 here. Fields, in order: V gene, J gene, CDR3 protein.

TRBV9	TRBJ2-1	ASSVALADEQF
TRBV2	TRBJ1-3	ASSEAPQDFSSGNTIY
TRBV5-6	TRBJ1-1	ASSLMGSEAF
TRBV6-5	TRBJ1-2	ASTDWTGDGYT
TRBV29-1	TRBJ1-1	SGVQGITEAF
TRBV5-4	TRBJ2-1	ASSLDPGRDEQF
TRBV2	TRBJ1-4	AIARGQGGEKLF
TRBV10-3	TRBJ2-1	AISDLDRGLREQF
TRBV6-4	TRBJ2-3	ASSESADTQY
TRBV5-4	TRBJ2-7	ASSSAGNYEQY
TRBV4-1	TRBJ1-5	ASSQDRGWQPQH
TRBV10-3	TRBJ2-7	AIRTGGGDEQY
TRBV6-5	TRBJ2-3	ASLGTSGRAYTQY
TRBV6-1	TRBJ2-6	ASSDFGGSGANVLT
TRBV5-6	TRBJ2-1	ASSLGTVLKSSYNEQF
TRBV19	TRBJ1-2	ASSIEARLYGYT
TRBV5-1	TRBJ1-1	ASSLNGRWVNTEAF
TRBV4-2	TRBJ2-7	ASSQEGTTVGYEQY
TRBV30	TRBJ2-3	AYRTVGVTDTQY
TRBV9	TRBJ2-7	ASSVGGTLISYEQY
TRBV15	TRBJ2-7	ATSSPGDYYEQY
TRBV19	TRBJ2-2	ASSIIRGGGTGELF
TRBV10-3	TRBJ2-5	AIRGQGETQY
TRBV2	TRBJ1-5	ASSDGSNQPQH
TRBV7-9	TRBJ2-7	ASSSGAGVSVRNYEQY
TRBV19	TRBJ1-4	ASHPPGLEEKLF
TRBV5-6	TRBJ2-7	ASSLELQGWTYEQY
TRBV10-3	TRBJ2-2	AISDVMRTGELF
TRBV5-6	TRBJ1-5	ASSSTGNNQPQH
TRBV11-2	TRBJ1-4	ASSLGVGGAGEKLF
TRBV28	TRBJ1-5	ASSTLGHNQPQH
TRBV7-8	TRBJ1-1	ASSIGHVTEAF
TRBV29-1	TRBJ2-7	SVMTSGRVKEQY
TRBV10-1	TRBJ1-1	ASSERGESEAF
TRBV4-1	TRBJ1-1	ASSQVQGATEAF
TRBV28	TRBJ2-5	ASSLAHQGRETQY
TRBV9	TRBJ2-5	ASSVVSGGGRETQY
TRBV30	TRBJ1-2	AWSVRGEVGGYT
TRBV5-4	TRBJ1-4	ASRPGGTGPTNEKLF
TRBV5-1	TRBJ2-7	ASAGGGVGYEQY
TRBV7-2	TRBJ2-7	ASSRTSGSYEQY
TRBV6-1	TRBJ1-1	ASSEALTTGPNTEAF